This TCR beta chain came from a study of pediatric ulcerative colitis. Study results and limitations: Compared with controls, ulcerative colitis showed greater blood-rectum clone sharing. Blood-derived T cells may be present in rectal pinch biopsies. Acute severe colitis showed lower rectal diversity from clonal expansions.

Germline values: CDR1 MNHNS, CDR2 SASEGT. V lost 0 bases and J lost 10; bases outside the gene matches: 8. This CDR3 contains 15 residues. Using immunoSEQ multiplex PCR, the repertoire was profiled, and TCRdb retains in-frame clones only, with some absent. The data contain 10,000 to 15,000 clones, more than 70% of them singletons. The rectum was sampled with one to two pinch biopsies at colonoscopy. Points on this clone: As yet, its antigen is unknown.

Material for sequencing was gut tissue. The TCR comes from a boy younger than 18 who was a control in a study of pediatric ulcerative colitis. The chain links TRBV6-1 to TRBJ1-1, with 10 bases fitting TRBD1. The CDR3 protein is CASSEATGTGAGAFF. The CDR3 nucleotides read TGTGCCAGCAGTGAAGCAACCGGGACAGGGGCGGGAGCTTTCTTT.